The 22 T cell receptor beta chains reported below all come from one sample, sequenced in a study of regulatory T cells in long-lasting Graves disease. Combining iRepertoire HTBI primers with Arm-PCR of CDR3 regions, the authors built TCR beta libraries. TCRdb reanalysed the multiplex PCR reads using MiXCR and keeps one entry per CDR3 protein. The sample records fewer than 450,000 distinct CDR3 sequences, over 14% being singletons. Time point in this sample: newly diagnosed GD, antithyroid drugs for less than 3 months. TCR sequences were obtained from RNA taken from PBMCs. These sequences were also reported in another study, on T cells in Graves' hyperthyroidism and ophthalmopathy.

The sequencing here drew on peripheral blood mononuclear cells (PBMCs), taken at new diagnosis, from a patient treated with antithyroid drugs. The receptors were sampled from a woman aged 40-49 years with Graves disease.

This clonotype has ten or more counts. The chain is built from TRBV3-1 and TRBJ1-4; unclear D gene. This CDR3 comprises 16 residues. Germline loops: CDR1 LGHDT, CDR2 YNNKEL (reference sequence). V shed 1 base and J shed 5 bases, with 14 bases lying between them. The CDR3 nucleotides read TGTGCCAGCAGCCAAGGAGCTGGGCCTTTGAATGAAAAACTGTTTTTT. Its translation is CASSQGAGPLNEKLFF.

This clonotype has ten or more counts. The chain carries TRBV6-2 or TRBV6-3 and TRBJ2-7; 14 bases match TRBD2. Trimming cost V 2 bases and J 7 bases; bases outside gene matches: 7. CDR1 is MNHEY and CDR2 is SVGEGT in the germline V gene. This CDR3 is 16 amino acids long. CDR3 amino acids: CASSYGTSGSRGEQYF. The CDR3 DNA follows: TGTGCCAGCAGTTACGGGACTAGCGGGAGCCGTGGTGAGCAGTACTTC.

The chain uses TRBV5-1 and TRBJ2-2; 16 bases fit TRBD2. The junction had 11 bases not matched to a gene; V was cut back by 4 bases and J by 11 bases. The CDR3 loop spans 17 amino acids. Germline CDR1 and CDR2: SGHRS and YFSETQ. CDR3 region: CASSLEGLAGGGGELFF. In DNA form, the CDR3 reads TGCGCCAGCAGCCTCGAGGGACTAGCGGGAGGGGGCGGAGAGCTGTTTTTT.

The gene calls are TRBV7-3 and TRBJ2-7; 8 bases are a match to TRBD2. This CDR3 has 19 residues. In germline, CDR1 is SGHTA, CDR2 FQGTGA. The junction had 15 bases not matched to a gene; V was cut back by 2 bases and J by 0 bases. Here the CDR3 reads CASSLVMGREALTSYEQYF. The CDR3 nucleotides read TGTGCCAGCAGCTTAGTTATGGGGCGGGAGGCCCTTACCTCCTACGAGCAGTACTTC.

This clonotype was observed at least ten times. CDR3 nucleotide sequence: TGTGCCAGCAACCAGATCTCGGGTGAGACCCAGTACTTC. This translates into CASNQISGETQYF. The gene calls are TRBV7-6 and TRBJ2-5; D unclear. CDR1 and CDR2 from the germline V gene are SGHVS and FNYEAQ. V was shortened by 7 bases and J by 5 bases, with 14 bases between the two germline ends. This CDR3 has 13 residues. The entire variable domain, with the rest obtained from reference TRBV7-6 and TRBJ2-5, is as follows: GAGVSQSPRYKVTKRGQDVALRCDPISGHVSLYWYRQALGQGPEFLTYFNYEAQQDKSGLPNDRFSAERPEGSISTLTIQRTEQRDSAMYRCASNQISGETQYFGPGTRLLVL.

This chain links TRBV5-1 with TRBJ2-7; D is ambiguous. This CDR3 spans 15 amino acids. V lost 7 bases, J lost 0 bases, and 17 bases lay in between. Germline values: CDR1 SGHRS, CDR2 YFSETQ. CDR3 in amino acids: CASPVSESYSYEQYF. The CDR3, as DNA: TGCGCCAGCCCCGTCTCAGAATCCTACTCCTACGAGCAGTACTTC.

This clonotype was counted at least ten times. J is TRBJ2-1 and V is TRBV7-8; D is undetermined. The V gene lost 2 bases and the J gene lost 0 bases, with 8 bases spanning the gap. This CDR3 spans 15 amino acids. CDR1 and CDR2 (germline): SGHVS, FQNEAQ. This chain's CDR3 is CASSLFPSSYNEQFF. CDR3 coding DNA: TGTGCCAGCAGCTTATTTCCGAGCTCCTACAATGAGCAGTTCTTC.

The sample holds a few counts of this clonotype. This chain connects TRBV19 to TRBJ1-2; D is undetermined. The CDR3 sequence is 11 residues long. Per the germline V gene, CDR1 is LNHDA and CDR2 is SQIVND (reference sequence). Trimming left V 3 bases short and J 8 bases short, with 7 bases between. The CDR3 DNA reads TGTGCCAGTAGTATGAGGGCCGGCTACACCTTC. As protein: CASSMRAGYTF.

The V call is TRBV7-3, the J call TRBJ2-3, with 11 nucleotides matching TRBD2. CDR3 length: 15 amino acids. The germline V gene has CDR1 SGHTA and CDR2 FQGTGA. V trimming: 6 bases; J trimming: 2 bases; junction bases outside the gene matches: 4. The CDR3 DNA reads TGTGCCAGCAGTCCTAGCGGGGGGCACACAGATACGCAGTATTTT. This gives the protein CASSPSGGHTDTQYF.

The chain combines TRBV28 with TRBJ1-3; 9 nucleotides line up with TRBD1. This CDR3 has 12 residues. The junction had 3 bases not matched to a gene; V was cut back by 7 bases and J by 8 bases. The V gene's germline CDR1 is MDHEN and CDR2 SYDVKM. The CDR3: CASKGQGHTIYF. The CDR3 DNA follows: TGTGCCAGCAAGGGACAGGGACACACCATATATTTT.

Ten or more counts support this clonotype. This sequence joins TRBV13 and TRBJ1-1, with D possibly matching TRBD1 (5 bases). Trimming pared 5 bases from V and 3 bases from J, leaving 19 bases between. The CDR3 has 16 residues. The V gene's germline CDR1 is PRHDT and CDR2 FYEKMQ (reference sequence). The CDR3 sequence is CASSLAGTELYTEAFF. DNA of the CDR3: TGTGCCAGCAGCCTGGCTGGGACGGAGCTCTACACTGAAGCTTTCTTT.

This clonotype was detected a few times. J is TRBJ1-5 and V is TRBV10-3, with D possibly TRBD1 on 5 matching bases. Trimming cost V 6 bases and J 5 bases, with 11 bases left between them. Germline CDR1 is ENHRY and CDR2 is SYGVKD. The CDR3 has 13 amino acids. The CDR3 region is CAISAGRDQPQHF. The DNA for the CDR3 is TGTGCCATCAGCGCAGGGCGCGATCAGCCCCAGCATTTT.

This clonotype was recorded at least ten times. V and J are TRBV3-1 and TRBJ1-1; D call uncertain. Germline-derived CDR1 and CDR2 are LGHDT and YNNKEL (reference sequence). The CDR3 is made up of 14 amino acids. V gave up 0 bases and J gave up 9 bases, with 14 bases separating them. The DNA for the CDR3 is TGTGCCAGCAGCCAAGAGGCCCCGCGGAGTCAAGCTTTCTTT. Translation: CASSQEAPRSQAFF.

This clonotype was counted only a few times. DNA of the CDR3: TGTGCCAGCTCACCACCGGGAAGTAAGTCCTACGAGCAGTACTTC. It yields the protein CASSPPGSKSYEQYF. The chain links TRBV18 to TRBJ2-7; D gene uncertain. The V and J ends lost 0 bases and 1 base respectively, with 10 bases between them. The CDR3 is 15 amino acids. Germline lookup yields CDR1 KGHSH and CDR2 LQKENI. Based on the CDR3 plus reference TRBV18 and TRBJ2-7, the full variable domain is NAGVMQNPRHLVRRRGQEARLRCSPMKGHSHVYWYRQLPEEGLKFMVYLQKENIIDESGMPKERFSAEFPKEGPSILRIQQVVRGDSAAYFCASSPPGSKSYEQYFGPGTRLTVT.

This clonotype was seen repeatedly, ten times or more. The V gene is TRBV30, the J gene TRBJ2-5; tentative D call: TRBD2 (7 bases). In germline, CDR1 is GTSNPN, CDR2 SVGIG (reference sequence). The CDR3 has 16 residues. Trimming cost V 3 bases and J 4 bases, with 21 bases left between them. The CDR3 sequence is CAWRATPGGRGETQYF. The DNA for the CDR3 is TGTGCCTGGAGAGCCACTCCGGGGGGCCGTGGAGAGACCCAGTACTTC.

The gene calls are TRBV7-8 and TRBJ2-7; TRBD2 matches at 9 bases. The germline V gene encodes CDR1 SGHVS and CDR2 FQNEAQ. Trimming at V came to 5 bases and at J to 2 bases, leaving 10 bases not matched to a gene. CDR3 size: 16 residues. CDR3 DNA: TGTGCCAGCAGCCCCGTTACAGCGGGAGGCCCCTACGAGCAGTACTTC. Its translation is CASSPVTAGGPYEQYF. Filled out from reference TRBV7-8 and TRBJ2-7, the complete variable domain reads GAGVSQSPRYKVAKRGQDVALRCDPISGHVSLFWYQQALGQGPEFLTYFQNEAQLDKSGLPSDRFFAERPEGSVSTLKIQRTQQEDSAVYLCASSPVTAGGPYEQYFGPGTRLTVT.

In this sample, this clonotype turned up many times. The chain couples TRBV28 to TRBJ2-7, with 7 bases fitting TRBD1. CDR1 and CDR2 (germline): MDHEN, SYDVKM. This CDR3 contains 14 residues. J lost 3 bases, V lost 5 bases, and 7 bases had no gene match. CDR3 region: CASSETGPGYEQYF. In nucleotides, the CDR3 is TGTGCCAGCAGTGAGACAGGGCCAGGCTACGAGCAGTACTTC.

This clonotype has ten or more counts. The chain links TRBV24-1 to TRBJ2-1, with 9 bases matching TRBD2. The CDR3 is made up of 18 amino acids. Germline CDR1 and CDR2: KGHDR and SFDVKD. The trim removed 5 bases at V and 0 bases at J, leaving 10 bases unmatched. CDR3 nucleotide sequence: TGTGCCACCAGTGGCGGCTTAGCGGGAGCAAACTCCTACAATGAGCAGTTCTTC. Protein: CATSGGLAGANSYNEQFF.

The gene calls are TRBV4-1 and TRBJ1-1, with 12 bases that match TRBD1. Germline values: CDR1 MGHRA, CDR2 YSYEKL. V trimming: 5 bases; J trimming: 5 bases; junction bases outside the gene matches: 6. The CDR3 consists of 15 residues. The CDR3 DNA sequence: TGCGCCAGCAGCTTTCCGGGACAGGGGGCGACTGAAGCTTTCTTT. Translated, it gives CASSFPGQGATEAFF.

This clonotype appeared many times. V usage is TRBV6-1 and J usage is TRBJ2-1; no clear D gene. The length of the CDR3 is 12 residues. Trimming left V 8 bases short and J 8 bases short, with 13 bases between. Germline lookup yields CDR1 MNHNS and CDR2 SASEGT. CDR3 amino acids: CASDRSRDEQFF. As DNA, the CDR3 is TGTGCCAGCGATCGAAGCCGCGATGAGCAGTTCTTC.

Many counts were recorded for this clonotype. The chain has TRBV14 and TRBJ2-7; D uncertain. CDR3 length: 15 amino acids. The V gene's germline CDR1 is SGHDN and CDR2 FVKESK. V dropped 1 base and J dropped 3 bases, with 13 bases sitting between them. The CDR3 is CASSQGWPDGYEQYF. The CDR3 DNA follows: TGTGCCAGCAGCCAAGGTTGGCCGGACGGCTACGAGCAGTACTTC. The full variable domain, in which reference TRBV14 and TRBJ2-7 provide the parts outside the CDR3, is EAGVTQFPSHSVIEKGQTVTLRCDPISGHDNLYWYRRVMGKEIKFLLHFVKESKQDESGMPNNRFLAERTGGTYSTLKVQPAELEDSGVYFCASSQGWPDGYEQYFGPGTRLTVT.

This clonotype turned up a few times. The chain links TRBV2 to TRBJ2-6, with 9 bases lining up with TRBD1. CDR1 and CDR2 from the germline V gene are SNHLY and FYNNEI. The CDR3 extends over 18 amino acids. With V trimmed by 11 bases and J by 0 bases, 14 bases remained unmatched. DNA of the CDR3: TGTGCCTGCATCCTCGGGACAGGGATGGGCTCTGGGGCCAACGTCCTGACTTTC. Translated: CACILGTGMGSGANVLTF.